Listed below are T cell receptor beta chains from one sample, sequenced in a study of shared clonotypes between healthy human individuals. Sequencing was performed with immunoSEQ multiplex PCR; in TCRdb, only in-frame clones are kept and a portion is missing. Among about 520,000 clones, around 95% were seen once, and the ten largest hold under 0.065%. Sequenced material: naive CD4+ T cells sorted from blood. All receptors derive from a young woman in good health. Each CDR3 is given with its conserved first and last residue. The order of the fields is clone size, D gene, V gene, J gene, CDR3 DNA, CDR3 protein. D genes are given only for firm matches. Some rows have no size entry. The others give once, few or many, or a class for an expanded clone.

clone size: .; D gene: TRBD1; V gene: TRBV28; J gene: TRBJ2-7; CDR3 DNA: TGTGCCAGCAGTGAGACAGGGACCTACGAGCAGTACTTC; CDR3 protein: CASSETGTYEQYF
clone size: few; D gene: .; V gene: TRBV18; J gene: TRBJ2-5; CDR3 DNA: TGTGCCAGCTCAACTCAAGAGACCCAGTACTTC; CDR3 protein: CASSTQETQYF
clone size: .; D gene: .; V gene: TRBV5-1; J gene: TRBJ1-2; CDR3 DNA: TGCGCCAGCAGCTTGGACAGAAGGGGCTACACCTTC; CDR3 protein: CASSLDRRGYTF
clone size: .; D gene: .; V gene: TRBV15; J gene: TRBJ2-1; CDR3 DNA: TGTGCCACCAGCAGAGAACGCGCTGTTGCCTACAATGAGCAGTTCTTC; CDR3 protein: CATSRERAVAYNEQFF
clone size: .; D gene: TRBD2; V gene: TRBV23-1; J gene: TRBJ2-5; CDR3 DNA: TGCGCCAGCAGACCCTTGGGACTAGCTGGGGAGACCCAGTACTTC; CDR3 protein: CASRPLGLAGETQYF
clone size: .; D gene: .; V gene: TRBV16; J gene: TRBJ1-2; CDR3 DNA: TGTGCCAGCAGCCTTGCGGCCAGAGACCTTAACTATGGCTACACCTTC; CDR3 protein: CASSLAARDLNYGYTF
clone size: .; D gene: .; V gene: TRBV10-1; J gene: TRBJ2-7; CDR3 DNA: TGCGCCAGCAGTGCGGGGTACTCCTACGAGCAGTACTTC; CDR3 protein: CASSAGYSYEQYF
clone size: .; D gene: .; V gene: TRBV23-1; J gene: TRBJ2-1; CDR3 DNA: TGCGCCAGCAGTCAATCAAGTGGGAGCCCTACCTACAATGAGCAGTTCTTC; CDR3 protein: CASSQSSGSPTYNEQFF
clone size: .; D gene: TRBD2; V gene: TRBV10-3; J gene: TRBJ2-1; CDR3 DNA: TGTGCCATCGGACTAGCGGGAGGGGACAATGAGCAGTTCTTC; CDR3 protein: CAIGLAGGDNEQFF
clone size: .; D gene: .; V gene: TRBV28; J gene: TRBJ2-3; CDR3 DNA: TGTGCCACCCAGGACACGACTAGCACAGATACGCAGTATTTT; CDR3 protein: CATQDTTSTDTQYF
clone size: once; D gene: TRBD1; V gene: TRBV18; J gene: TRBJ1-6; CDR3 DNA: TGTGCCAGCTCACGGGACAGGGAATCACCCCTCCACTTT; CDR3 protein: CASSRDRESPLHF
clone size: .; D gene: .; V gene: TRBV5-1; J gene: TRBJ2-7; CDR3 DNA: TGCGCCAGCAGAAGGACAGCCGCCTACGAGCAGTACTTC; CDR3 protein: CASRRTAAYEQYF
clone size: .; D gene: .; V gene: TRBV2; J gene: TRBJ2-7; CDR3 DNA: TGTGCCAGCGTAATAGACAGAGCAGGCTACGAGCAGTACTTC; CDR3 protein: CASVIDRAGYEQYF
clone size: few; D gene: TRBD1; V gene: TRBV6-5; J gene: TRBJ2-7; CDR3 DNA: TGTGCCAGCAGCGAGGACAGGGGCGCGGGGGAGCAGTACTTC; CDR3 protein: CASSEDRGAGEQYF
clone size: once; D gene: TRBD1; V gene: TRBV5-1; J gene: TRBJ1-1; CDR3 DNA: TGCGCCAGCAGCTTGCGACCCGGGACAGGGGACACTGAAGCTTTCTTT; CDR3 protein: CASSLRPGTGDTEAFF
clone size: once; D gene: .; V gene: TRBV6-5; J gene: TRBJ2-7; CDR3 DNA: TGTGCCAGCAGTTACGGCGGGACGAGCTCCTACGAGCAGTACTTC; CDR3 protein: CASSYGGTSSYEQYF
clone size: .; D gene: .; V gene: TRBV5-1; J gene: TRBJ2-7; CDR3 DNA: TGCGCCAGCAGTTTCCTCGGGTCCGACGAGCAGTACTTC; CDR3 protein: CASSFLGSDEQYF
clone size: .; D gene: TRBD2; V gene: TRBV27; J gene: TRBJ2-1; CDR3 DNA: TGTGCCAGCAGTTTTGGGGTAGCGGGAGATAGTGAGCAGTTCTTC; CDR3 protein: CASSFGVAGDSEQFF
clone size: .; D gene: .; V gene: TRBV29-1; J gene: TRBJ2-6; CDR3 DNA: TGCAGCGTTCGGGGAGGAACCCACTCTGGGGCCAACGTCCTGACTTTC; CDR3 protein: CSVRGGTHSGANVLTF
clone size: .; D gene: .; V gene: TRBV6-5; J gene: TRBJ2-5; CDR3 DNA: TGTGCCAGCAGTTACTCGAGCCCACTCGGGGAGCAGTACTTC; CDR3 protein: CASSYSSPLGEQYF
clone size: once; D gene: .; V gene: TRBV5-1; J gene: TRBJ1-4; CDR3 DNA: TGCGCCAGCAGCTTGGCAGGACAGACTGCAACTAATGAAAAACTGTTTTTT; CDR3 protein: CASSLAGQTATNEKLFF
clone size: .; D gene: TRBD1; V gene: TRBV14; J gene: TRBJ1-2; CDR3 DNA: TGTGCCAGCAGCCAAGAGGGTAGACTGGCCTTGGGACAGGGCGAGAATGGCTACACCTTC; CDR3 protein: CASSQEGRLALGQGENGYTF
clone size: .; D gene: TRBD2; V gene: TRBV5-4; J gene: TRBJ2-2; CDR3 DNA: TGTGCCAGCAGACAGACTAGCGGAGCGAACACCGGGGAGCTGTTTTTT; CDR3 protein: CASRQTSGANTGELFF
clone size: .; D gene: .; V gene: TRBV6-1; J gene: TRBJ2-7; CDR3 DNA: TGTGCCAGCAGTCTCCTGACAGGTGCCTCCTACGAGCAGTACTTC; CDR3 protein: CASSLLTGASYEQYF
clone size: .; D gene: .; V gene: TRBV2; J gene: TRBJ2-1; CDR3 DNA: TGTGCCAGCAGTTTCTCACCAAGTTATGAGCAGTTCTTC; CDR3 protein: CASSFSPSYEQFF
clone size: .; D gene: .; V gene: TRBV25-1; J gene: TRBJ1-2; CDR3 DNA: TGTGCCAGCAGTCCAGCCCGACAGGCGGAAAGCTATGGCTACACCTTC; CDR3 protein: CASSPARQAESYGYTF
clone size: .; D gene: .; V gene: TRBV4-2; J gene: TRBJ2-1; CDR3 DNA: TGTGCCAGCAGCCATGGCGCGGCAGGGCCCTACAATGAGCAGTTCTTC; CDR3 protein: CASSHGAAGPYNEQFF
clone size: .; D gene: .; V gene: TRBV6-5; J gene: TRBJ1-1; CDR3 DNA: TGTGCCAGCAGGTCGGTCAGGCCGAACACTGAAGCTTTCTTT; CDR3 protein: CASRSVRPNTEAFF
clone size: .; D gene: .; V gene: TRBV10-2; J gene: TRBJ1-5; CDR3 DNA: TGCGCCAGCAGTGAGTCTGTGGGGACCCAGCCCCAGCATTTT; CDR3 protein: CASSESVGTQPQHF
clone size: .; D gene: .; V gene: TRBV18; J gene: TRBJ1-2; CDR3 DNA: TGTGCCAGCTCACCAGGTCGGACCGAGAAAATGTATGGCTACACCTTC; CDR3 protein: CASSPGRTEKMYGYTF
clone size: .; D gene: TRBD1; V gene: TRBV5-8; J gene: TRBJ2-3; CDR3 DNA: TGTGCCAGCAGCATATACCCGGGACAGGGGTTCGCAGATACGCAGTATTTT; CDR3 protein: CASSIYPGQGFADTQYF
clone size: .; D gene: .; V gene: TRBV10-3; J gene: TRBJ1-6; CDR3 DNA: TGTGCCATCAGTGAGTCGGGGGACGGGAGTTCACCCCTCCACTTT; CDR3 protein: CAISESGDGSSPLHF
clone size: .; D gene: .; V gene: TRBV5-1; J gene: TRBJ2-3; CDR3 DNA: TGCGCCAGCAGCTTGGAGGGCGATACGCAGTATTTT; CDR3 protein: CASSLEGDTQYF
clone size: .; D gene: .; V gene: TRBV14; J gene: TRBJ2-1; CDR3 DNA: TGTGCCAGCAGCCAAGGTCCGTACAATGAGCAGTTCTTC; CDR3 protein: CASSQGPYNEQFF
clone size: .; D gene: .; V gene: TRBV11-2; J gene: TRBJ1-5; CDR3 DNA: TGTGCCAGCAGCTTAGATCCAGGGGATCAGCCCCAGCATTTT; CDR3 protein: CASSLDPGDQPQHF
clone size: .; D gene: .; V gene: TRBV9; J gene: TRBJ2-7; CDR3 DNA: TGTGCCAGCAGCGTAGGTAGCTTCTCCTACGAGCAGTACTTC; CDR3 protein: CASSVGSFSYEQYF
clone size: .; D gene: TRBD2; V gene: TRBV29-1; J gene: TRBJ2-4; CDR3 DNA: TGCAGCGTTTGGACTAGCGGGACGCCGGGGCTAAACATTCAGTACTTC; CDR3 protein: CSVWTSGTPGLNIQYF
clone size: .; D gene: TRBD1; V gene: TRBV5-8; J gene: TRBJ1-1; CDR3 DNA: TGTGCCAGCAGCCCCGGGACAGGGGTGAACACTGAAGCTTTCTTT; CDR3 protein: CASSPGTGVNTEAFF
clone size: .; D gene: .; V gene: TRBV7-9; J gene: TRBJ2-1; CDR3 DNA: TGTGCCAGCAGCCTGGACAGTAGCTCCTACAATGAGCAGTTCTTC; CDR3 protein: CASSLDSSSYNEQFF
clone size: .; D gene: .; V gene: TRBV27; J gene: TRBJ1-4; CDR3 DNA: TGTGCCAGCAGTCAGCGACGGGGGTATTATGAAAAACTGTTTTTT; CDR3 protein: CASSQRRGYYEKLFF
clone size: .; D gene: TRBD2; V gene: TRBV28; J gene: TRBJ2-2; CDR3 DNA: TGTGCCAGCAGGCCTAGCGGCTCTGCCGGGGAGCTGTTTTTT; CDR3 protein: CASRPSGSAGELFF
clone size: .; D gene: .; V gene: TRBV2; J gene: TRBJ1-5; CDR3 DNA: TGTGCCAGCAGAGGACCGGCCTTGGAATATCAGCCCCAGCATTTT; CDR3 protein: CASRGPALEYQPQHF
clone size: .; D gene: .; V gene: TRBV10-3; J gene: TRBJ2-7; CDR3 DNA: TGTGCCATCGGGCAGGGGACCCTCTCTGGGCAGTACTTC; CDR3 protein: CAIGQGTLSGQYF
clone size: .; D gene: .; V gene: TRBV5-8; J gene: TRBJ2-7; CDR3 DNA: TGTGCCAGCAGCCAAACCCGGGGCGGACCAACCTACGAGCAGTACTTC; CDR3 protein: CASSQTRGGPTYEQYF
clone size: .; D gene: TRBD2; V gene: TRBV2; J gene: TRBJ2-7; CDR3 DNA: TGTGCCACCAAAGGCGGGCTAGCGGGAGTCTACGAGCAGTACTTC; CDR3 protein: CATKGGLAGVYEQYF
clone size: .; D gene: .; V gene: TRBV6-5; J gene: TRBJ1-2; CDR3 DNA: TGTGCCAGCAGTTACTCTTGGGGGGCGACCTATGGCTACACCTTC; CDR3 protein: CASSYSWGATYGYTF
clone size: .; D gene: TRBD2; V gene: TRBV19; J gene: TRBJ2-4; CDR3 DNA: TGTGCCAGTAGTTTCCAACTAGCGGGAGGCTCTGACATTCAGTACTTC; CDR3 protein: CASSFQLAGGSDIQYF
clone size: .; D gene: TRBD2; V gene: TRBV29-1; J gene: TRBJ2-3; CDR3 DNA: TGCAGCGTTGAACCAAGACTAGCAACAGATACGCAGTATTTT; CDR3 protein: CSVEPRLATDTQYF
clone size: .; D gene: TRBD1; V gene: TRBV28; J gene: TRBJ2-3; CDR3 DNA: TGTGCCAGTACAGGGGAACCCACAGATACGCAGTATTTT; CDR3 protein: CASTGEPTDTQYF
clone size: .; D gene: .; V gene: TRBV5-1; J gene: TRBJ2-5; CDR3 DNA: TGCGCCAGCAGTCTCCATAGACTAGAGGTGGAGACCCAGTACTTC; CDR3 protein: CASSLHRLEVETQYF
clone size: .; D gene: .; V gene: TRBV29-1; J gene: TRBJ2-7; CDR3 DNA: TGCAGCGTTGTTGGCGGGGAAGGGTACGAGCAGTACTTC; CDR3 protein: CSVVGGEGYEQYF